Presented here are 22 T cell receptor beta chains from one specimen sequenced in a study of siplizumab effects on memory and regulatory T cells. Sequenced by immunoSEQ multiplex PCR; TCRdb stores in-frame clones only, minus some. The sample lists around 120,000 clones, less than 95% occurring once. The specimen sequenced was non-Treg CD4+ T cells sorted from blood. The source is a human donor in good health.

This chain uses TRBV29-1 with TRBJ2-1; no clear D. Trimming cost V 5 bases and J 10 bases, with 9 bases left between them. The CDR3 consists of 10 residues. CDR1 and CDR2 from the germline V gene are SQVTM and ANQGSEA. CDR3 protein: CSVSVGEQFF. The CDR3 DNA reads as TGCAGCGTTTCCGTGGGGGAGCAGTTCTTC.

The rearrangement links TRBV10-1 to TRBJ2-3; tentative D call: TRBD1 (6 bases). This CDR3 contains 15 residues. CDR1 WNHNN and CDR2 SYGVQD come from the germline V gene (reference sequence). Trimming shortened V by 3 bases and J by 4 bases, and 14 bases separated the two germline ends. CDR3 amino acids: CASSDGNRAPDTQYF. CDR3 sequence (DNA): TGCGCCAGCAGTGACGGGAACAGGGCGCCAGATACGCAGTATTTT.

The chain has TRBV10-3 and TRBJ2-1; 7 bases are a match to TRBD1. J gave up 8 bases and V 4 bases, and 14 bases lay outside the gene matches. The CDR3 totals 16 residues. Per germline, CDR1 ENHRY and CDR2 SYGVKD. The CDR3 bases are TGTGCCATCAGTGGACACAGGGGTCCCGTTTCGGATGAGCAGTTCTTC. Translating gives CAISGHRGPVSDEQFF.

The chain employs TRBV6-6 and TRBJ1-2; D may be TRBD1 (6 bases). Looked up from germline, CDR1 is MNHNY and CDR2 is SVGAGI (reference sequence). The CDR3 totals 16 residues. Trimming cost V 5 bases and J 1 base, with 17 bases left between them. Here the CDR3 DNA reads TGTGCCAGCAGTAACAACCGCCCAGGGGTTAACTATGGCTACACCTTC. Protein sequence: CASSNNRPGVNYGYTF.

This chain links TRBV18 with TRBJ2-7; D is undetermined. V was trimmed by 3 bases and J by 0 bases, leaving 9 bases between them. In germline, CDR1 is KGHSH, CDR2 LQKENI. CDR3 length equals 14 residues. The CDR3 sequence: CASSPVTDSYEQYF. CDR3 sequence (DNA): TGTGCCAGCTCACCCGTTACAGACTCCTACGAGCAGTACTTC.

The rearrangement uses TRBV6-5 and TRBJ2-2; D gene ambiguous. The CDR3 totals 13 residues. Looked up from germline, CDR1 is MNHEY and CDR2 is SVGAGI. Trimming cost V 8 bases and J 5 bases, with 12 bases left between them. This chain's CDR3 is CASVASGTGELFF. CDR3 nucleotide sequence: TGTGCCAGCGTAGCCAGTGGAACCGGGGAGCTGTTTTTT.

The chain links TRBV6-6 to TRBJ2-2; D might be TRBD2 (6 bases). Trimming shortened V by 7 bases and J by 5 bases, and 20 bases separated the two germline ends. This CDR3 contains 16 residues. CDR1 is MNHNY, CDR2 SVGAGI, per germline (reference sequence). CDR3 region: CASNLAAGLVTGELFF. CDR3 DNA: TGTGCCAGCAACCTAGCTGCGGGGCTCGTTACCGGGGAGCTGTTTTTT.

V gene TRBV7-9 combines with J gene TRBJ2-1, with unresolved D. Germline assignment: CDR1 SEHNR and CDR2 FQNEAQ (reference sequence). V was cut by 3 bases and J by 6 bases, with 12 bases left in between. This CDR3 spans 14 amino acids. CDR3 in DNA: TGTGCCAGCAGCTTCGCCTCACAAGCCAATGAGCAGTTCTTC. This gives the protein CASSFASQANEQFF.

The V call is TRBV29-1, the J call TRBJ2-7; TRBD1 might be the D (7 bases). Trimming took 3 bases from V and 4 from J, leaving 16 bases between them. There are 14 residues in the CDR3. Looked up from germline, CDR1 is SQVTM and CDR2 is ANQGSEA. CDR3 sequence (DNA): TGCAGCGTTGAGGGGGGACAGATAGATTACGAGCAGTACTTC. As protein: CSVEGGQIDYEQYF.

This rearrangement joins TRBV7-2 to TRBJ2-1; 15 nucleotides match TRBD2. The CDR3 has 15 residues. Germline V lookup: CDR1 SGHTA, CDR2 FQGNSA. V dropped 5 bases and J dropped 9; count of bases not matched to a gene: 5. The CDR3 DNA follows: TGTGCCAGCAGCAGGACTAGCGGGGGGGCCACTGAGCAGTTCTTC. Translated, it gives CASSRTSGGATEQFF.

The CDR3 protein is CASSQVSRGFGEKLFF. Here the CDR3 DNA reads TGTGCCAGCAGCCAAGTTTCGAGAGGCTTTGGTGAAAAACTGTTTTTT. The chain uses TRBV4-2 and TRBJ1-4, with D unclear. CDR1 is LGHNA and CDR2 is YNFKEQ in the germline V gene. Between the trimmed V and J ends, which lost 1 base and 7 bases, there was a span of 16 bases. The CDR3 loop spans 16 amino acids.

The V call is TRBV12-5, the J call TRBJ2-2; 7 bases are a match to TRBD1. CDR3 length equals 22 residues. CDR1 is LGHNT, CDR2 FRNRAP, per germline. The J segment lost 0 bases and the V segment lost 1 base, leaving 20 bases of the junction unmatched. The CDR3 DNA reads TGTGCTAGTGGTTTGGCCACATTCCCCTTACCCGGGACAGTGACGAACACCGGGGAGCTGTTTTTT. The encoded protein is CASGLATFPLPGTVTNTGELFF.

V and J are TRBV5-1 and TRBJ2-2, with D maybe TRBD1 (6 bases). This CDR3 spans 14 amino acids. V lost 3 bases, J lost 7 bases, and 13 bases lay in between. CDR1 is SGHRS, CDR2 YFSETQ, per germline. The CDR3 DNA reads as TGCGCCAGCAGCTCCCGGGACACCTTCGGGGAGCTGTTTTTT. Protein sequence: CASSSRDTFGELFF.

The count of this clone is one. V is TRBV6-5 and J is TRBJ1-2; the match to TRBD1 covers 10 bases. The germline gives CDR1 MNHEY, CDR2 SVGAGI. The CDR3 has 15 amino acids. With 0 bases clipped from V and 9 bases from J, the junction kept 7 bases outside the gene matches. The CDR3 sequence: CASSYSDRGRGSYTF. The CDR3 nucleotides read TGTGCCAGCAGTTACTCCGACAGGGGGCGAGGAAGCTACACCTTC.

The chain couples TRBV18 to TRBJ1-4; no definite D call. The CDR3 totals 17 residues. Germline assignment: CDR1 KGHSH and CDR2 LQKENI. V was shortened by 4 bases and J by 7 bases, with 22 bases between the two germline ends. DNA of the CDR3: TGTGCCAGCTCACTCAACTCCTTGGCGGTCGAGGCTGAAAAACTGTTTTTT. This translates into CASSLNSLAVEAEKLFF.

The CDR3 sequence: CASKVEPANEKLFF. The CDR3 coding sequence is TGTGCCAGCAAAGTTGAGCCAGCTAATGAAAAACTGTTTTTT. The chain recombines TRBV2 with TRBJ1-4; no clear D. Germline lookup yields CDR1 SNHLY and CDR2 FYNNEI. CDR3 length: 14 residues. With 7 bases removed from V and 3 bases from J, the gap between germline ends came to 12 bases.

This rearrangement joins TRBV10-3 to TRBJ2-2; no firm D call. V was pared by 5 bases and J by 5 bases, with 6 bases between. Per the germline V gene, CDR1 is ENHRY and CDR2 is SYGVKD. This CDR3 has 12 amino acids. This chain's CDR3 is CAISLETGELFF. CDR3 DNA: TGTGCCATCAGTCTGGAGACCGGGGAGCTGTTTTTT.

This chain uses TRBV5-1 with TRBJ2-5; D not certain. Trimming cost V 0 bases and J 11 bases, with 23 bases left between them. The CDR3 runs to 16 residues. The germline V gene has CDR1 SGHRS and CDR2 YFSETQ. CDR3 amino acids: CASSLGVASQPGSQYF. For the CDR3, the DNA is TGCGCCAGCAGCTTGGGTGTGGCTTCGCAGCCGGGTTCTCAGTACTTC.

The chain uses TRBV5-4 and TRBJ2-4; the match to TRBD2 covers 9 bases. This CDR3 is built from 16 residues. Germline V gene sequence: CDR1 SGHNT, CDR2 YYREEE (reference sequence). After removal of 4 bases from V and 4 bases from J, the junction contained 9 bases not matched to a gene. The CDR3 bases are TGTGCCAGCAGCAGAACGGGACTAGCCGTGAAAAACATTCAGTACTTC. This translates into CASSRTGLAVKNIQYF. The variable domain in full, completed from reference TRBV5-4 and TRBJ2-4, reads ETGVTQSPTHLIKTRGQQVTLRCSSQSGHNTVSWYQQALGQGPQFIFQYYREEENGRGNFPPRFSGLQFPNYSSELNVNALELDDSALYLCASSRTGLAVKNIQYFGAGTRLSVL.

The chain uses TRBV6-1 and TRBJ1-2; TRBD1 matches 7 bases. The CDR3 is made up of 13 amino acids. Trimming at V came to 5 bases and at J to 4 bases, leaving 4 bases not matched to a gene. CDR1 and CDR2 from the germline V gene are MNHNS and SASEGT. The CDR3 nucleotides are TGTGCCAGCAGTCGGGGACAGCTCTATGGCTACACCTTC. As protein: CASSRGQLYGYTF.

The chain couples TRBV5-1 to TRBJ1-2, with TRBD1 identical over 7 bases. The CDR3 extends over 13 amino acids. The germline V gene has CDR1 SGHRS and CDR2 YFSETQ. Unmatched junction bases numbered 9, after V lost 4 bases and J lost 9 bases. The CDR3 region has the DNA TGCGCCAGCAGCCCCCCGACAGGGCGCAGCTACACCTTC. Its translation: CASSPPTGRSYTF.

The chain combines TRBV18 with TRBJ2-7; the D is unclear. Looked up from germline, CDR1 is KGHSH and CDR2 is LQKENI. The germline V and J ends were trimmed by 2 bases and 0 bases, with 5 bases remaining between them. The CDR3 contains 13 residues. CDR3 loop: CASSPGNSYEQYF. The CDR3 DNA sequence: TGTGCCAGCTCACCAGGCAACTCCTACGAGCAGTACTTC.